These 10 T cell receptor beta chains originate from one sample sequenced in a study of T cells after yellow fever vaccination. MiXCR was run by TCRdb on the 5' RACE reads, yielding one entry per CDR3 protein. This table holds about 320,000 distinct CDR3 sequences, about 11% found once. Sequencing was performed on CD4+ T cells sorted from PBMCs, taken 45 days after the yellow fever booster vaccination. All receptors derive from a man between 18 and 35 years old who received the YFV17D yellow fever vaccine.

The chain recombines TRBV6-5 with TRBJ2-7, with 8 bases identical to TRBD1. Germline V CDR1 and CDR2: MNHEY, SVGAGI. The CDR3 is 13 amino acids. J was trimmed by 4 bases and V by 7 bases; bases with no gene match: 6. The CDR3 loop reads CASTMGQAYEQYF. The DNA of the CDR3 is TGTGCCAGCACCATGGGACAGGCATACGAGCAGTACTTC.

There are a few counts of this clonotype. The chain employs TRBV5-1 and TRBJ1-6; D is ambiguous. Germline V lookup: CDR1 SGHRS, CDR2 YFSETQ. The CDR3 sequence is 14 residues long. V was shortened by 4 bases and J by 6 bases, with 11 bases between the two germline ends. The CDR3 bases are TGCGCCAGCAGCCCAGAACAGATTAATTCACCCCTCCACTTT. This sequence encodes CASSPEQINSPLHF.

The rearrangement uses TRBV7-3 and TRBJ2-1; TRBD2 aligns across 8 bases. V lost 6 bases to trimming and J lost 4 bases; unmatched junction nucleotides: 8. The CDR3 runs 15 residues. Germline V lookup: CDR1 SGHTA, CDR2 FQGTGA. CDR3 amino acids: CASRRGGGRYNEQFF. CDR3 nucleotide sequence: TGTGCCAGCAGAAGGGGCGGGGGGCGTTACAATGAGCAGTTCTTC.

A few counts support this clonotype. J is TRBJ2-2 and V is TRBV6-2 or TRBV6-3; no clear D gene. Trimming pared 6 bases from V and 4 bases from J, leaving 12 bases between. Germline-derived CDR1 and CDR2 are MNHEY and SVGEGT. CDR3 size: 14 residues. The CDR3 nucleotides read TGTGCCAGCAGCTCCACACAGTCCACCGGGGAGCTGTTTTTT. Translating it yields CASSSTQSTGELFF.

In this sample, this clonotype turned up a few times. The chain couples TRBV4-3 to TRBJ1-6, with TRBD1 matching over 7 bases. The CDR3 is made up of 16 amino acids. With 4 bases clipped from V and 7 bases from J, the junction kept 10 bases outside the gene matches. Germline V gene data show CDR1 as LGHNA and CDR2 as YSLEER. The CDR3 sequence is CASSLEGDRANSPLHF. The CDR3 DNA reads TGCGCCAGCAGCCTCGAAGGTGACAGGGCGAATTCACCCCTCCACTTT.

This clonotype was detected ten times or more. In DNA form, the CDR3 reads TGTGCCAGTGCTAGCCCCAACACCGGGGAGCTGTTTTTT. It specifies CASASPNTGELFF. The genes are TRBV19 and TRBJ2-2; perhaps TRBD2 as D (5 bases). Germline CDR1 and CDR2: LNHDA and SQIVND (reference sequence). Trimming cost V 8 bases and J 2 bases, with 9 bases left between them. This CDR3 has 13 residues.

This clonotype was detected ten times or more. The J gene is TRBJ1-1, the V gene TRBV29-1; weak D call: TRBD1 (5 bases). In germline, CDR1 is SQVTM, CDR2 ANQGSEA. Between the trimmed V and J ends, which lost 5 bases and 4 bases, there was a span of 8 bases. The length of the CDR3 is 11 residues. The CDR3 here is CSVRGFTEAFF. The CDR3 region has the DNA TGCAGCGTTCGGGGGTTCACTGAAGCTTTCTTT.

This clonotype occurred a few times. The chain links TRBV6-2 or TRBV6-3 to TRBJ2-5; a weak D match, TRBD1 (7 bases). The length of the CDR3 is 12 residues. Trimming shortened V by 8 bases and J by 5 bases, and 12 bases separated the two germline ends. CDR1 is MNHEY and CDR2 is SVGEGT in the germline V gene. CDR3 in amino acids: CASWRGLETQYF. The CDR3 nucleotides read TGTGCCAGCTGGAGGGGGCTTGAGACCCAGTACTTC.

The sample holds a few counts of this clonotype. V usage is TRBV25-1 and J usage is TRBJ1-6; 9 bases match TRBD1. The V and J ends lost 6 bases and 9 bases, in that order; junction bases with no gene match: 3. The germline gives CDR1 MGHDK, CDR2 SYGVNS. The CDR3 sequence is 13 residues long. CDR3 residues: CASSRDRVSPLHF. The DNA of the CDR3 is TGTGCCAGCAGCCGGGACAGGGTTTCACCCCTCCACTTT.

The genes are TRBV10-1 and TRBJ1-1; D may be TRBD1 (5 bases). Germline V gene lookup returns CDR1 WNHNN and CDR2 SYGVQD (reference sequence). Trimming pared 4 bases from V and 2 bases from J, leaving 8 bases between. This CDR3 has 13 amino acids. The CDR3, as DNA: TGCGCCAGCAGTGGGACAAGAAACACTGAAGCTTTCTTT. Amino acid sequence: CASSGTRNTEAFF.